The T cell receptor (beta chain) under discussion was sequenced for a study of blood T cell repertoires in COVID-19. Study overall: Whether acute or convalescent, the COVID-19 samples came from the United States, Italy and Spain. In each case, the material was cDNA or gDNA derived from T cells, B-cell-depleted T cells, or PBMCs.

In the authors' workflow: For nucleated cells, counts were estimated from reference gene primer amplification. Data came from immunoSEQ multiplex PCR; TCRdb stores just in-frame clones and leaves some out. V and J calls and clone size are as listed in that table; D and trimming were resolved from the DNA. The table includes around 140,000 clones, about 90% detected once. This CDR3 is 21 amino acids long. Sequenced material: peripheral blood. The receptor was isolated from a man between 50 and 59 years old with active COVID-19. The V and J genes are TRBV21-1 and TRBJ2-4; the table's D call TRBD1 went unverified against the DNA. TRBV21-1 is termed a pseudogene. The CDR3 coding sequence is TGTGCCAGCACCCCCCGCAAGTCGGGACAGAGAGATATAGAACCCAAAAACATTCAGTACTTC. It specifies CASTPRKSGQRDIEPKNIQYF.